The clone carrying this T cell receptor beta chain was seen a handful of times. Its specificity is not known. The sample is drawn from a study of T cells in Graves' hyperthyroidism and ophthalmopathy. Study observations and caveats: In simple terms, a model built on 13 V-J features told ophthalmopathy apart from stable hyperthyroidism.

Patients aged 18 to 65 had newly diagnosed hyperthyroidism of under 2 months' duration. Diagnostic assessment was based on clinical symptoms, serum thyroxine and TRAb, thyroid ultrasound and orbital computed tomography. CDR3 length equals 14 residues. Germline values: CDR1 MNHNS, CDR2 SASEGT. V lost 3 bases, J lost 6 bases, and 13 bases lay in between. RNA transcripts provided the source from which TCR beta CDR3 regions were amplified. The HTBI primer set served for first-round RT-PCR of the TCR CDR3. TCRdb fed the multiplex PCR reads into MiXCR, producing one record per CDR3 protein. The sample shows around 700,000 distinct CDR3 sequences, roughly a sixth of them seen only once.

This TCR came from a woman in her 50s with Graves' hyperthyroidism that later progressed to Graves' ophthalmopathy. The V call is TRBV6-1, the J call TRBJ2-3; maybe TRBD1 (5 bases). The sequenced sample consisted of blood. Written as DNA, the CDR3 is TGTGCCAGCAGTGAGGACACCGTGGGCGATACGCAGTATTTT. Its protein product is CASSEDTVGDTQYF.